A selection of T cell receptor beta chains follows, all from one sample in a study of metastatic and nonmetastatic thyroid tumors. With MiXCR, TCRdb reprocessed the PCR reads. Among about 15,000 clones listed, approximately 30% were seen once. Material for sequencing was tumor tissue. The receptors were gathered from a female donor with papillary thyroid cancer or a benign thyroid nodule (not recorded which). Some clones in this sample may be carry-over from other donors' samples. Each CDR3 is given with its conserved first and last residue. A D gene is named only where the DNA matches it firmly. Clone size is not always given. Where it is, it says once, few, many or a class for expanded clones.

CDR3nt	CDR3aa	v_gene	abundance	d_gene	j_gene
TGCGCCAGCAGCCAAGGACCAGGGTACTACGAGCAGTACTTC	CASSQGPGYYEQYF	TRBV4-1	few	-	TRBJ2-7
TGTGCCAGCTCACCACCCGGGACTAAGGGTGAAAAACTGTTTTTT	CASSPPGTKGEKLFF	TRBV18	-	-	TRBJ1-4
TGTGCCAGCAGGCGGACTAGGGCCCAAGAGACCCAGTACTTC	CASRRTRAQETQYF	TRBV6-1	-	TRBD2	TRBJ2-5
TGTGCCAGCAAACTGAGAAACGAGCAGTACTTC	CASKLRNEQYF	TRBV28	-	-	TRBJ2-7
TGTGCCAGCAGCTTAGTGCCGGGTTGGGAGCAGTACTTC	CASSLVPGWEQYF	TRBV7-6	many	-	TRBJ2-7
TGTGCCAGCAGCCCGACTGTGACTAGCGGGAGTCAGCAGTACTTC	CASSPTVTSGSQQYF	TRBV13	many	TRBD2	TRBJ2-7
TGTGCCAGCAGCCGACAGGACACTGGAAACACCATATATTTT	CASSRQDTGNTIYF	TRBV7-9	-	-	TRBJ1-3
TGTGCCAGCAGGCCCCCACAGGGAGCGAACACTGAAGCTTTCTTT	CASRPPQGANTEAFF	TRBV7-2	-	-	TRBJ1-1
TGTGCCAGCAGCTCCGGGACAGGGGGCAATCAGCCCCAGCATTTT	CASSSGTGGNQPQHF	TRBV5-5	once	TRBD1	TRBJ1-5
TGTGCCAGCCTCAGAAGGGGACCCTCCTACGAGCAGTACTTC	CASLRRGPSYEQYF	TRBV2	-	-	TRBJ2-7
TGTGCCAGCAGTGAGGTGACAGGTGGGTACTATGGCTACACCTTC	CASSEVTGGYYGYTF	TRBV25-1	few	-	TRBJ1-2
TGCAGTGCTAGAGCTGCGACTAGAGAGGGGCCCAATGAGCAGTTCTTC	CSARAATREGPNEQFF	TRBV20-1	many	-	TRBJ2-1
TGCAGTGCTAGGGACAGTGGGCCTATCACGGATACGCAGTATTTT	CSARDSGPITDTQYF	TRBV20-1	-	-	TRBJ2-3
TGTGCCAGCAGGGGGCAGTTTGATGGCTACACCTTC	CASRGQFDGYTF	TRBV25-1	few	-	TRBJ1-2
TGTGCCAGCAGCTCCCTCTACACCGGGGAGCTGTTTTTT	CASSSLYTGELFF	TRBV11-2	medium-sized	-	TRBJ2-2
TGTGCCAGCACTTCCGGACTACGCAATGAGCAGTTCTTC	CASTSGLRNEQFF	TRBV11-3	once	-	TRBJ2-1
TGCAGTGCTAGTCCCACGAGACGGCTTAGCAATGAGCAGTTCTTC	CSASPTRRLSNEQFF	TRBV20-1	-	-	TRBJ2-1
TGTGCCAGCAGTTTTGACCGAGGGGAGCTGTTTTTT	CASSFDRGELFF	TRBV12-3/TRBV12-4	medium-sized	-	TRBJ2-2
TGCAGTGCTAGTGATGCGGGAGCTCTCTACAATGAGCAGTTCTTC	CSASDAGALYNEQFF	TRBV20-1	many	TRBD2	TRBJ2-1
TGTGCCAGCAGTTACCGGAATGAAGCTTTCTTT	CASSYRNEAFF	TRBV6-5	medium-sized	-	TRBJ1-1
TGTGCCAGCACCCCCGGCACTGAAGCTTTCTTT	CASTPGTEAFF	TRBV12-3/TRBV12-4	-	-	TRBJ1-1
TGTGCCAGCAGCCAAGACTACCGGTGGGCTGATGAGCAGTTCTTC	CASSQDYRWADEQFF	TRBV3-1	many	-	TRBJ2-1
TGTGCCAGCAGCGTCGCTTCGGACCCGTACACTGAAGCTTTCTTT	CASSVASDPYTEAFF	TRBV9	many	-	TRBJ1-1
TGTGCCAGCAGCTTGGAAGGGGGAAAGGGGCTTGAAGCTTTCTTT	CASSLEGGKGLEAFF	TRBV5-6	many	-	TRBJ1-1
TGTGCCTGGAGTGTACAGGGTCAGGCCAAGCAGTACTTC	CAWSVQGQAKQYF	TRBV30	-	-	TRBJ2-7
TGTGCCAGCAGTTTTGCGGGAGTGAAATACACAGATACGCAGTATTTT	CASSFAGVKYTDTQYF	TRBV27	many	TRBD2	TRBJ2-3
TGTGCCAGCAGCCAAATGGGGGTCAATCAGCCCCAGCATTTT	CASSQMGVNQPQHF	TRBV3-1	-	-	TRBJ1-5
TGTGCCAGCAGTCATGGACTAGCAGGTGAGCAGTTCTTC	CASSHGLAGEQFF	TRBV12-3/TRBV12-4	many	TRBD2	TRBJ2-1
TGCGCCAGCAGCTTTACGAAATCCACAGATACGCAGTATTTT	CASSFTKSTDTQYF	TRBV5-1	many	-	TRBJ2-3
TGTGCCAGCAGCTCAGGGACCATTTCCTATAATTCACCCCTCCACTTT	CASSSGTISYNSPLHF	TRBV7-9	many	-	TRBJ1-6
TGTGCCAGCAGCTTAGGCAACCCTCGCAGGGGTAGGGACGAGCAGTACTTC	CASSLGNPRRGRDEQYF	TRBV11-2	-	-	TRBJ2-7
TGTGCCAGCAGGCCCTTGGGGGGTGAGCAGTTCTTC	CASRPLGGEQFF	TRBV6-1	-	-	TRBJ2-1
TGTGCCAGCAGCTTAGACTGTGGGGCCAACGTCCTGACTTTC	CASSLDCGANVLTF	TRBV11-2	-	-	TRBJ2-6
TGCAGTGTTAGGGGAGGGTTGGGGAATGAGCAGTTCTTC	CSVRGGLGNEQFF	TRBV20-1	-	TRBD2	TRBJ2-1
TGTGCCAGCAGTGAATCTGGATCCGGTGACACTGAAGCTTTCTTT	CASSESGSGDTEAFF	TRBV25-1	-	-	TRBJ1-1
TGTGCCAGCAGTTTAATCACGGGGTCTGGGGCCAACGTCCTGACTTTC	CASSLITGSGANVLTF	TRBV12-3/TRBV12-4	many	-	TRBJ2-6
TGTGCCAGCAGCTACGGACTAGCGGGAATATCAGAGACCCAGTACTTC	CASSYGLAGISETQYF	TRBV5-6	many	TRBD2	TRBJ2-5
TGTGCCAGCAGTTTAACTAAGGGGGCTGCCGGGGAGCTGTTTTTT	CASSLTKGAAGELFF	TRBV6-2/TRBV6-3	many	TRBD1	TRBJ2-2